These T cell receptor beta chains were read from a single sample in a study of regulatory T cells in long-lasting Graves disease. TCRdb itself ran the multiplex PCR reads through MiXCR, one entry per CDR3 protein. The top ten clones hold roughly 8.9% of a sample with 510,000 or so distinct CDR3 sequences, around 12% of them seen once. This sample was also put to use in a study of T cells in Graves' hyperthyroidism and ophthalmopathy.

Sample: peripheral blood mononuclear cells (PBMCs), taken at new diagnosis, from a patient treated with antithyroid drugs. The source of these receptors is a woman in her 30s with Graves disease. Each CDR3 is given with its conserved first and last residue. D genes are given only for firm matches. Clone size is not always given. Where it is, it says once, few, many or a class for expanded clones.

TRBV6-1,TRBD1,TRBJ2-5,-,14,CASSKLDRVETQYF,TGTGCCAGCAGTAAATTGGACAGGGTCGAGACCCAGTACTTC
TRBV3-1,-,TRBJ1-2,many,13,CASEGLGDYGYTF,TGTGCCAGCGAGGGCTTGGGTGACTATGGCTACACCTTC
TRBV12-3/TRBV12-4,-,TRBJ1-4,-,14,CASSLRGEGEELFF,TGTGCCAGCAGTCTCAGGGGAGAAGGTGAAGAACTGTTTTTT
TRBV11-2,TRBD2,TRBJ2-5,-,17,CASSVRGAGTSGETQYF,TGTGCCAGCAGCGTTAGAGGGGCCGGGACTAGCGGCGAGACCCAGTACTTC
TRBV6-1,-,TRBJ2-1,few,12,CASSADRGEQFF,TGTGCCAGCAGCGCGGACAGAGGTGAGCAGTTCTTC
TRBV7-8,-,TRBJ1-1,-,13,CASRKTQNTEAFF,TGTGCCAGCAGGAAAACCCAGAACACTGAAGCTTTCTTT
TRBV2,-,TRBJ2-1,many,14,CASSEAGGIYEQFF,TGTGCCAGCAGTGAAGCGGGAGGTATCTATGAGCAGTTCTTC
TRBV2,-,TRBJ2-2,many,16,CASRAGTLSRTGELFF,TGTGCCAGCAGGGCCGGGACCCTGTCGCGAACCGGGGAGCTGTTTTTT
TRBV12-3/TRBV12-4,TRBD1,TRBJ2-1,many,15,CASSPGQGWYNEQFF,TGTGCCAGCAGCCCCGGACAGGGTTGGTACAATGAGCAGTTCTTC
TRBV28,-,TRBJ1-5,many,14,CASMGVALDQPQHF,TGTGCCAGCATGGGGGTAGCCCTTGATCAGCCCCAGCATTTT
TRBV11-2,-,TRBJ2-7,many,12,CASSSMTYEQYF,TGTGCCAGCAGCTCGATGACCTACGAGCAGTACTTC
TRBV7-3,-,TRBJ1-6,many,16,CASSLMGGRTNSPLHF,TGTGCCAGCAGCTTAATGGGGGGGCGGACTAATTCACCCCTCCACTTT
TRBV10-2,-,TRBJ2-1,many,14,CASSELRLVHEQFF,TGCGCCAGCAGTGAGTTGAGACTAGTACATGAGCAGTTCTTC
TRBV2,TRBD1,TRBJ2-1,few,12,CASSPDRDEQFF,TGTGCCAGCAGTCCAGACAGGGATGAGCAGTTCTTC
TRBV19,-,TRBJ2-1,-,16,CASSMRREPLYNEQFF,TGTGCCAGTAGTATGCGACGGGAGCCTCTTTACAATGAGCAGTTCTTC
TRBV6-1,-,TRBJ1-1,many,12,CASSETGTVAFF,TGTGCCAGCAGTGAAACGGGGACGGTAGCTTTCTTT
TRBV7-9,-,TRBJ2-2,many,13,CASSPTNTGELFF,TGTGCCAGCAGCCCAACGAACACCGGGGAGCTGTTTTTT
TRBV7-9,TRBD1,TRBJ2-3,-,14,CASSLGQGYDTQYF,TGTGCCAGCAGCCTCGGACAGGGATACGATACGCAGTATTTT
TRBV29-1,TRBD2,TRBJ2-7,few,16,CSVIGDSGRSSYEQYF,TGCAGCGTGATCGGGGATAGCGGGAGGAGCTCCTACGAGCAGTACTTC
TRBV12-3/TRBV12-4,-,TRBJ1-1,many,13,CASSFNGNTEAFF,TGTGCCAGCAGTTTTAATGGGAACACTGAAGCTTTCTTT
TRBV12-3/TRBV12-4,-,TRBJ2-7,few,14,CASSLTGSPYEQYF,TGTGCCAGCAGTTTGACCGGGAGCCCCTACGAGCAGTACTTC
TRBV28,-,TRBJ2-1,many,15,CASRLALSSYNEQFF,TGTGCCAGCAGACTAGCCTTGAGCTCCTACAATGAGCAGTTCTTC
TRBV20-1,-,TRBJ1-6,many,15,CSAPGEGSYNSPLHF,TGCAGTGCTCCGGGTGAGGGCTCCTATAATTCACCCCTCCACTTT
TRBV7-2,-,TRBJ2-5,many,14,CASRSGGGTETQYF,TGTGCCAGCAGATCCGGTGGGGGTACGGAGACCCAGTACTTC
TRBV12-5,TRBD1,TRBJ2-1,few,16,CASGLATGTGNNEQFF,TGTGCTAGTGGTTTGGCCACCGGGACAGGGAACAATGAGCAGTTCTTC
TRBV2,TRBD2,TRBJ2-4,many,17,CASSPMGLAEAKNIQYF,TGTGCCAGCAGCCCTATGGGACTAGCGGAAGCCAAAAACATTCAGTACTTC
TRBV7-9,-,TRBJ2-2,many,15,CASSLWGSNTGELFF,TGTGCCAGCAGCTTATGGGGGTCCAACACCGGGGAGCTGTTTTTT
TRBV24-1,-,TRBJ1-3,many,23,CATSDHEGENNRDPTRSGNTIYF,TGTGCCACCAGTGACCACGAAGGGGAAAACAACAGGGACCCGACTCGATCAGGAAACACCATATATTTT
TRBV24-1,-,TRBJ2-2,few,13,CATSGVNTGELFF,TGTGCCACCAGTGGGGTGAACACCGGGGAGCTGTTTTTT
TRBV2,TRBD1,TRBJ2-7,many,12,CASRDRGDEQYF,TGTGCCAGCCGGGACAGGGGTGACGAGCAGTACTTC
TRBV6-1,TRBD2,TRBJ2-5,-,17,CASSEEPSGRARETQYF,TGTGCCAGCAGTGAAGAACCTAGCGGGAGGGCACGGGAGACCCAGTACTTC
TRBV7-2,-,TRBJ1-1,medium-sized,13,CASSPYLNTEAFF,TGTGCCAGCAGCCCGTATTTAAACACTGAAGCTTTCTTT
TRBV24-1,-,TRBJ2-7,many,13,CATSESLGYEQYF,TGTGCCACCAGTGAGTCGTTAGGCTACGAGCAGTACTTC
TRBV29-1,TRBD2,TRBJ2-1,many,13,CSVLAGARDEQFF,TGCAGCGTTTTAGCGGGAGCACGGGATGAGCAGTTCTTC
TRBV28,-,TRBJ1-2,many,13,CASSLKGSDGYTF,TGTGCCAGCAGTTTGAAGGGGAGTGATGGCTACACCTTC
TRBV4-2,-,TRBJ1-6,many,16,CASSQGGDVGNSPLHF,TGTGCCAGCAGCCAAGGAGGTGACGTAGGAAATTCACCCCTCCACTTT